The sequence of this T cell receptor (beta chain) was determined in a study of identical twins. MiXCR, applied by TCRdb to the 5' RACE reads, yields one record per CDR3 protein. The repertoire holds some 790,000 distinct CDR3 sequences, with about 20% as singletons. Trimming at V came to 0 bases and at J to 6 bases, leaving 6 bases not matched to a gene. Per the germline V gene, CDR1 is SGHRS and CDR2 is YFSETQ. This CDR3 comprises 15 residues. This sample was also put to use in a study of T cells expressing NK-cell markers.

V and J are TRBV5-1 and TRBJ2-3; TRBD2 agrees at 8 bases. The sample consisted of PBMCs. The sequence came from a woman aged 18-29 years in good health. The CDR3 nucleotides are TGCGCCAGCAGCTTGGATAGCGGGATACCTGATACGCAGTATTTT. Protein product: CASSLDSGIPDTQYF.